This T cell receptor (beta chain) came from a study of blood T cell repertoires in COVID-19. Whole-study context: From the United States, Italy and Spain came samples of acute and convalescent COVID-19. From T cells, B-cell-depleted T cells, or PBMCs came the material, which was cDNA or gDNA.

V was cut by 5 bases and J by 8 bases, with 9 bases left in between. The CDR3 spans 12 residues. Germline loops: CDR1 MDHEN, CDR2 SYDVKM. Profiling relied on immunoSEQ multiplex PCR, and the TCRdb table lists in-frame clones only, not all of them. This table has a few hundred thousand clones, about four fifths appearing once. The TCR comes from a woman aged 18-29 years with acute or convalescent COVID-19. V and J are TRBV28 and TRBJ1-4; a weak D match, TRBD1 (5 bases). The sample comprised peripheral blood. The DNA for the CDR3 is TGTGCCAGCAGTATCCGGACAGAAAAACTGTTTTTT. Translated, it gives CASSIRTEKLFF.